The T cell receptor (beta chain) described here comes from a study of blood T cell repertoires in COVID-19. Study background: Samples came from the United States, Italy and Spain, spanning acute and convalescent COVID-19.

The germline V and J ends were trimmed by 1 base and 4 bases, with 7 bases remaining between them. Germline V lookup: CDR1 SEHNR, CDR2 FQNEAQ (reference sequence). The CDR3 spans 14 residues. Authors' data handling: Using reference gene primer amplification, nucleated cell counts were estimated. Assay used: immunoSEQ multiplex PCR; TCRdb lists only in-frame clones, some missing. V and J calls and clone size are given by that table; D and trimming were obtained from the DNA. The sample yields 170,000 or so clones, 90% seen once. The source material was peripheral blood. The source of this sequence is a man aged 50 or older with acute or convalescent COVID-19. The chain links TRBV7-9 to TRBJ2-2; the D gene is possibly TRBD1 (5 bases). The DNA for the CDR3 is TGTGCCAGCAGCTTAGGACAGCCCACCGGGGAGCTGTTTTTT. As protein: CASSLGQPTGELFF. Using reference TRBV7-9 and TRBJ2-2 for the parts outside the CDR3, the full variable domain is DTGVSQNPRHKITKRGQNVTFRCDPISEHNRLYWYRQTLGQGPEFLTYFQNEAQLEKSRLLSDRFSAERPKGSFSTLEIQRTEQGDSAMYLCASSLGQPTGELFFGEGSRLTVL.